These 17 T cell receptor beta chains were sequenced from one sample in a study of control samples from healthy donors and cancer patients. Here immunoSEQ multiplex PCR was the method, and the copy in TCRdb shows in-frame clones only, minus some. Among 70,000 to 90,000 clones listed, just under 95% were seen once. The sample taken for sequencing was blood. The source is a young woman in good health.

The CDR3 reads CASSPSTGGNEKLFF. CDR3 DNA: TGTGCCAGCTCACCGTCGACAGGGGGGAATGAAAAACTGTTTTTT. The chain uses TRBV18 and TRBJ1-4; 9 bases agree with TRBD1. The CDR3 extends over 15 amino acids. The V and J ends lost 3 bases and 5 bases, in that order; junction bases with no gene match: 4. In germline, CDR1 is KGHSH, CDR2 LQKENI.

The V and J genes are TRBV27 and TRBJ1-6, with a possible D match to TRBD1 (6 bases). Germline V gives CDR1 MNHEY, CDR2 SMNVEV (reference sequence). The CDR3 is 15 residues long. The ends were cut back, 7 bases at V and 5 bases at J, with 15 bases in the middle. CDR3 in DNA: TGTGCCAGCACCCTCGGGGGCGCGAATAATTCACCCCTCCACTTT. Translated, it gives CASTLGGANNSPLHF.

The V call is TRBV6-5, the J call TRBJ2-2; 7 positions match TRBD1. Germline assignment: CDR1 MNHEY and CDR2 SVGAGI. V lost 6 bases, J lost 9 bases, and 7 bases stayed unmatched. The CDR3 is 13 residues long. The CDR3 sequence: CASRDRQGRELFF. DNA of the CDR3: TGTGCCAGCAGGGATCGACAGGGCAGGGAGCTGTTTTTT.

The CDR3, as DNA: TGTGCCAGCGGGACAGGGAGCTCCTACGAGCAGTACTTC. Its translation is CASGTGSSYEQYF. The J gene is TRBJ2-7, the V gene TRBV19, with 9 bases lining up with TRBD1. CDR1 and CDR2 from the germline V gene are LNHDA and SQIVND (reference sequence). The CDR3 runs to 13 residues. V shed 9 bases and J 0 bases; nucleotides not matched to a gene: 3. The whole variable domain, filled in from reference TRBV19 and TRBJ2-7, reads DGGITQSPKYLFRKEGQNVTLSCEQNLNHDAMYWYRQDPGQGLRLIYYSQIVNDFQKGDIAEGYSVSREKKESFPLTVTSAQKNPTAFYLCASGTGSSYEQYFGPGTRLTVT.

This chain links TRBV2 with TRBJ1-4; tentatively, D is TRBD1 (5 bases). This CDR3 region has 15 residues. The V end was cut by 7 bases, the J end by 7 bases, with 19 bases between. Germline V gene data show CDR1 as SNHLY and CDR2 as FYNNEI. In DNA, the CDR3 is TGTGCCAGCAAATTCCGGGACGCGGGGAGTGAAAAACTGTTTTTT. Protein sequence: CASKFRDAGSEKLFF.

The chain joins TRBV6-6 to TRBJ2-7; D ambiguous. V lost 6 bases and J 0 bases, leaving 6 bases between the germline ends. There are 12 residues in the CDR3. In germline, CDR1 is MNHNY, CDR2 SVGAGI (reference sequence). In DNA, the CDR3 is TGTGCCAGCAGCCCGCACTCCTACGAGCAGTACTTC. Encoded protein: CASSPHSYEQYF.

The chain has TRBV18 and TRBJ1-2, with TRBD1 as a possible D gene (5 bases). The CDR3 sequence is 13 residues long. CDR1 and CDR2 (germline): KGHSH, LQKENI. V gave up 3 bases and J gave up 2 bases, with 7 bases separating them. CDR3 amino acids: CASSPGPNYGYTF. The CDR3, as DNA: TGTGCCAGCTCACCGGGGCCCAACTATGGCTACACCTTC.

V usage is TRBV19 and J usage is TRBJ1-1; 7 bases align to TRBD1. After removal of 0 bases from V and 9 bases from J, the junction contained 19 bases not matched to a gene. The CDR3 contains 18 residues. The V gene's germline CDR1 is LNHDA and CDR2 SQIVND (reference sequence). Here the CDR3 reads CASSIDQGRQKGDSQAFF. The CDR3 region has the DNA TGTGCCAGTAGTATAGATCAGGGGCGGCAAAAGGGGGACAGTCAAGCTTTCTTT.

V usage is TRBV28 and J usage is TRBJ2-7, with 7 bases aligning to TRBD1. V lost 3 bases, J lost 0 bases, and 5 bases stayed unmatched. The length of the CDR3 is 15 residues. The V gene's germline CDR1 is MDHEN and CDR2 SYDVKM. For the CDR3, the DNA is TGTGCCAGCAGTTTGAGGGCAGGGGGCTCCTACGAGCAGTACTTC. It translates to CASSLRAGGSYEQYF.

The chain joins TRBV6-6 to TRBJ2-2; D call uncertain. V gave up 0 bases and J gave up 1 base, with 9 bases separating them. CDR3 length equals 16 residues. Germline CDR1 reads MNHNY; CDR2 reads SVGAGI (reference sequence). CDR3 coding DNA: TGTGCCAGCAGTTACTCGATTCGCCAGAACACCGGGGAGCTGTTTTTT. It is translated as CASSYSIRQNTGELFF.

CDR3 DNA: TGTGCCATCAGTGAGTCCTCAGCGGGAGGGCCTTTTGGAGATACGCAGTATTTT. Translated, it gives CAISESSAGGPFGDTQYF. The chain recombines TRBV10-3 with TRBJ2-3, with TRBD2 matching over 10 bases. Germline CDR1 and CDR2: ENHRY and SYGVKD. With 0 bases clipped from V and 5 bases from J, the junction kept 11 bases outside the gene matches. This CDR3 region has 18 residues.

The chain is built from TRBV6-2 or TRBV6-3 and TRBJ2-4; possible D gene TRBD1, 6 bases. The CDR3 consists of 16 residues. V was pared by 5 bases and J by 0 bases, with 14 bases between. The germline V gene encodes CDR1 MNHEY and CDR2 SVGEGT. The CDR3 coding sequence is TGTGCCAGCAGTACGGGACAAATGATAGCCAAAAACATTCAGTACTTC. Its protein is CASSTGQMIAKNIQYF.

The genes are TRBV2 and TRBJ2-5, with D hard to call. The CDR3 spans 14 residues. The V end was cut by 7 bases, the J end by 4 bases, with 16 bases between. Per germline, CDR1 SNHLY and CDR2 FYNNEI. The CDR3 loop reads CASTVVERIETQYF. In DNA, the CDR3 is TGTGCCAGCACGGTGGTAGAGAGGATAGAGACCCAGTACTTC.

The chain recombines TRBV3-1 (or the pseudogene TRBV3-2) with TRBJ2-2, with 11 nucleotides matching TRBD2. The CDR3 covers 16 residues. Trimming took 4 bases from V and 2 from J; bases not matched to a gene: 3. From germline, CDR1 is LGHDT and CDR2 YNNKEL (reference sequence). The CDR3 DNA reads as TGTGCCAGCAGCCCGGGGACTAGCGGAAACACCGGGGAGCTGTTTTTT. Translation gives CASSPGTSGNTGELFF.

This chain links TRBV11-2 with TRBJ2-2, with TRBD2 matching 8 bases. The CDR3 totals 15 residues. The V and J ends lost 1 base and 8 bases, in that order; junction bases with no gene match: 6. Germline assignment: CDR1 SGHAT and CDR2 FQNNGV. The CDR3 reads CASSLGRGAKGELFF. The CDR3 DNA reads TGTGCCAGCAGCTTAGGGCGGGGGGCTAAAGGGGAGCTGTTTTTT. Full variable domain (remainder filled in from reference TRBV11-2 and TRBJ2-2): EAGVAQSPRYKIIEKRQSVAFWCNPISGHATLYWYQQILGQGPKLLIQFQNNGVVDDSQLPKDRFSAERLKGVDSTLKIQPAKLEDSAVYLCASSLGRGAKGELFFGEGSRLTVL.

The rearrangement links TRBV27 to TRBJ1-2, with 7 bases that match TRBD1. Trimming cost V 1 base and J 4 bases; bases outside gene matches: 12. The CDR3 is made up of 17 amino acids. Germline V gives CDR1 MNHEY, CDR2 SMNVEV (reference sequence). In nucleotides, the CDR3 is TGTGCCAGCAGTTTATTGCCGGTAGGGGGCAGATCCTATGGCTACACCTTC. Protein: CASSLLPVGGRSYGYTF.

This clone appeared once. This chain connects TRBV12-3 or TRBV12-4 to TRBJ1-2; unclear D gene. Trimming stripped 6 bases from V and 3 bases from J, with 11 bases between. CDR3 length: 13 residues. The CDR3 nucleotides read TGTGCCAGCAGCACAAATCGGGACTATGGCTACACCTTC. Amino acids: CASSTNRDYGYTF.